Each of the 14 T cell receptor beta chains below was sequenced from the same sample in a study of Tregs in tolerant kidney transplant recipients. This table comes from immunoSEQ multiplex PCR, and its TCRdb copy is limited to in-frame clones, with some not included. The sample includes around 10,000 clones. Mixed chimerism was transient after nonmyeloablative marrow transplants from related graft donors. The source was CD8+ T cells from blood (PBMCs), collected 24 months after the transplant. These receptor sequences come from a human patient who received a combined kidney and bone marrow transplant. Some T cells may have come from the graft donor.

Of note for this clone: The read ends 3 residues early relative to the CDR3; the germline J gene fills the gap. V gene TRBV6-2 or TRBV6-3 combines with J gene TRBJ2-5; 9 nucleotides line up with TRBD2. V was pared by 2 bases and J by 4 bases, with 11 bases of the junction left unmatched. Looked up from germline, CDR1 is MNHEY and CDR2 is SVGEGT. The CDR3 loop spans 17 amino acids. The covered CDR3 bases are TGTGCCAGCAGTTACCCCGTAGCGGGAGATATATTAGAGACC. It codes for CASSYPVAGDILET. The CDR3 in its entirety is CASSYPVAGDILETQYF.

Comment on this clone: The missing CDR3 end, 3 residues past where the read stops, is filled in from the germline J gene. This sequence joins TRBV19 and TRBJ2-5, with TRBD1 as a possible D gene (6 bases). V lost 1 base, J lost 5 bases, and 17 bases lay in between. The CDR3 has 16 residues. Germline V lookup: CDR1 LNHDA, CDR2 SQIVND (reference sequence). This CDR3 reads CASSIGGLRGVETQYF. CDR3 DNA, as far as it was read: TGTGCCAGTAGTATAGGGGGGCTGAGGGGAGTTGAGACC.

With respect to this clone: The sequence runs out 3 residues before the end of the CDR3; the remainder is reconstructed from the germline J gene. The chain employs TRBV6-2 or TRBV6-3 and TRBJ1-1; D uncertain. The CDR3 is 17 residues long. CDR1 and CDR2 (germline): MNHEY, SVGEGT. The part of the CDR3 DNA that was read is TGTGCCAGCAGTTACTCGATCCTAGCGGGAAACCAAGAGACC. Protein: CASSYSILAGNQET. The CDR3 in full is CASSYSILAGNQETAFF.

As concerns this clone: The read halts 3 residues ahead of the CDR3 end, with the missing end drawn from the germline J gene. The chain employs TRBV6-2 or TRBV6-3 and TRBJ2-2; TRBD2 matches at 8 bases. V trimming: 6 bases; J trimming: 5 bases; junction bases outside the gene matches: 5. Germline CDR1 reads MNHEY; CDR2 reads SVGEGT. This CDR3 region has 14 residues. CDR3 in amino acids: CASRAGLDTGELFF. The part of the CDR3 DNA that was read is TGTGCCAGCAGAGCGGGACTAGATACCGGGGAG.

Points on this clone: With the read ending 3 residues before the CDR3 end, the germline J gene is used to fill in that end. The rearrangement uses TRBV5-6 and TRBJ2-7; D is possibly TRBD1 (6 bases). Looked up from germline, CDR1 is SGHDT and CDR2 is YYEEEE. Trimming removed 4 bases at V and 4 bases at J, with 12 bases between. This CDR3 is 13 amino acids long. The CDR3 bases that were read are TGTGCCAGCAGCCCCGAGGGGGAGTACGAG. The encoded protein is CASSPEGEYE. From start to end, the CDR3 is CASSPEGEYEQYF.

Remarks on this clone: The CDR3 is cut off 3 residues early in the read; its end comes from the germline J gene. The rearrangement uses TRBV29-1 and TRBJ2-7, with 9 bases matching TRBD1. Germline CDR1 is SQVTM and CDR2 is ANQGSEA. CDR3 length: 13 amino acids. Unmatched junction bases numbered 1, after V lost 4 bases and J lost 0 bases. CDR3 amino acids: CSVGGQGSYEQYF. CDR3 bases read: TGCAGCGTTGGGGGACAGGGCTCCTACGAG.

The DNA read from the CDR3 is TGTGCCATCAAGGGGACTAGCGGGAGTAAATCTTACAATGAG. Its protein product is CAIKGTSGSKSYNE. Given in full, the CDR3 is CAIKGTSGSKSYNEQFF. This chain links TRBV10-3 with TRBJ2-1; TRBD2 agrees at 14 bases. The read ends 3 residues shy of where the CDR3 ends; the end is completed using the germline J gene. Germline values: CDR1 ENHRY, CDR2 SYGVKD. The CDR3 loop spans 17 amino acids. V lost 7 bases, J lost 4 bases, and 9 bases stayed unmatched.

Concerning this clone itself: At one end, the junction sequence differs from germline, possibly due to a read error. The read halts 3 residues ahead of the CDR3 end, with the missing end drawn from the germline J gene. The chain has TRBV19 and TRBJ2-7; 10 nucleotides align to TRBD2. The CDR3 is made up of 15 amino acids. The germline V gene encodes CDR1 LNHDA and CDR2 SQIVND (reference sequence). The CDR3 bases that were read are TGTGCCAGTAGTCTAGACCCTAGCGGGAGTTACGAG. Translation: CASSLDPSGSYE. Given in full, the CDR3 is CASSLDPSGSYEQYF.

Regarding this clone: With the read ending 3 residues before the CDR3 end, the germline J gene is used to fill in that end. The V gene is TRBV2, the J gene TRBJ2-7; D gene ambiguous. From germline, CDR1 is SNHLY and CDR2 FYNNEI. Trimming removed 7 bases from V and 1 base from J, with 11 bases in between. The CDR3 spans 13 residues. CDR3 DNA, as far as it was read: TGTGCCAGCACCGACTTAGATTCCTACGAG. Its protein product is CASTDLDSYE. The entire CDR3 sequence reads CASTDLDSYEQYF.

Regarding this clone: Read data end 3 residues before the CDR3 end; the end is taken from the germline J gene. J is TRBJ2-7 and V is TRBV28; D remains unclear. V lost 4 bases and J 4 bases, leaving 8 bases between the germline ends. The V gene's germline CDR1 is MDHEN and CDR2 SYDVKM. The CDR3 loop spans 12 amino acids. Partial CDR3 DNA: TGTGCCAGCAGTTCCGCTAAGTACGAG. Encoded protein: CASSSAKYE. The complete CDR3 sequence is CASSSAKYEQYF. Together with reference TRBV28 and TRBJ2-7, the CDR3 gives the full variable domain: DVKVTQSSRYLVKRTGEKVFLECVQDMDHENMFWYRQDPGLGLRLIYFSYDVKMKEKGDIPEGYSVSREKKERFSLILESASTNQTSMYLCASSSAKYEQYFGPGTRLTVT.

About this clone: Read data end 3 residues before the CDR3 end; the end is taken from the germline J gene. The rearrangement uses TRBV7-8 and TRBJ2-3, with D uncertain. The length of the CDR3 is 14 residues. V lost 5 bases to trimming and J lost 2 bases, with 11 bases between them. In germline, CDR1 is SGHVS, CDR2 FQNEAQ. The DNA read from the CDR3 is TGTGCCAGCAGCGATGGGCTATACACAGATACG. It encodes CASSDGLYTDT. The whole CDR3 sequence reads CASSDGLYTDTQYF. The complete variable domain, with remaining parts taken from reference TRBV7-8 and TRBJ2-3, reads GAGVSQSPRYKVAKRGQDVALRCDPISGHVSLFWYQQALGQGPEFLTYFQNEAQLDKSGLPSDRFFAERPEGSVSTLKIQRTQQEDSAVYLCASSDGLYTDTQYFGPGTRLTVL.

Notes on this clone: The read stops 3 residues short of the end of the CDR3; the missing end is completed from the germline J gene. The chain uses TRBV7-9 and TRBJ1-4, with D maybe TRBD1 (5 bases). The V gene lost 2 bases and the J gene lost 2 bases, with 6 bases spanning the gap. The CDR3 is 14 amino acids. The germline V gene encodes CDR1 SEHNR and CDR2 FQNEAQ (reference sequence). CDR3 loop: CASSLPGTNEKLFF. The sequenced part of the CDR3 DNA is TGTGCCAGCAGCTTACCAGGGACTAATGAAAAA. The full variable domain, its missing parts supplied by reference TRBV7-9 and TRBJ1-4, is DTGVSQNPRHKITKRGQNVTFRCDPISEHNRLYWYRQTLGQGPEFLTYFQNEAQLEKSRLLSDRFSAERPKGSFSTLEIQRTEQGDSAMYLCASSLPGTNEKLFFGSGTQLSVL.

Note on this clone: The observed sequence ends 3 residues before the CDR3 terminus, with the missing tail filled in from the germline J gene. The rearrangement uses TRBV20-1 and TRBJ2-7, with TRBD1 as a possible D gene (5 bases). Germline-derived CDR1 and CDR2 are DFQATT and SNEGSKA (reference sequence). Trimming pared 2 bases from V and 0 bases from J, leaving 14 bases between. This CDR3 is built from 15 residues. The CDR3 reads CSARPFRQSSYEQYF. Incomplete CDR3 DNA: TGCAGTGCTAGACCTTTTAGACAGAGCTCCTACGAG.

About this clone itself: The CDR3 end lies 3 residues beyond the end of the read and is filled in from the germline J gene. The chain is built from TRBV19 and TRBJ1-1; the match to TRBD1 covers 9 bases. The CDR3 has 13 residues. V was clipped by 8 bases and J by 5 bases; unmatched bases: 6. Germline-derived CDR1 and CDR2 are LNHDA and SQIVND (reference sequence). Incomplete CDR3 DNA: TGTGCCAGTCGGACAGGGGTTGGGACTGAA. This encodes CASRTGVGTE. The full CDR3 protein is CASRTGVGTEAFF.